A single sample gave rise to the 22 T cell receptor beta chains below, sequenced in a study of T cells in Graves' hyperthyroidism and ophthalmopathy. Amplified TCR beta CDR3 regions derived from RNA transcripts. First-round RT-PCR with HTBI primers amplified the TCR CDR3 region. TCRdb reanalysed the multiplex PCR reads using MiXCR and keeps one entry per CDR3 protein. The repertoire has around 530,000 distinct CDR3 sequences, more than 15% of them found once; the top ten carry roughly 18%. The sequenced material came from blood. These receptors were taken from a young woman with Graves' ophthalmopathy.

This clonotype was seen many times. The chain combines TRBV28 with TRBJ2-7; tentatively, D is TRBD1 or TRBD2 (5 bases each). This CDR3 has 15 residues. CDR1 and CDR2 from the germline V gene are MDHEN and SYDVKM. With 8 bases removed from V and 2 bases from J, the gap between germline ends came to 19 bases. CDR3 bases: TGTGCCAGCGCCCCCCGGGGCCCTCGACCCTACGAGCAGTACTTC. Encoded protein: CASAPRGPRPYEQYF.

This clonotype was recorded at least ten times. This chain joins TRBV30 and TRBJ1-1; D is unresolved. With 4 bases removed from V and 0 bases from J, the gap between germline ends came to 9 bases. Germline CDR1 and CDR2: GTSNPN and SVGIG (reference sequence). The CDR3 extends over 13 amino acids. The CDR3 loop is CAWTLRMNTEAFF. As DNA, the CDR3 is TGTGCCTGGACTCTCCGGATGAACACTGAAGCTTTCTTT.

V gene TRBV5-1 combines with J gene TRBJ2-2; the D is unclear. Germline V gives CDR1 SGHRS, CDR2 YFSETQ. The CDR3 has 15 amino acids. V was trimmed by 7 bases and J by 2 bases, leaving 15 bases between them. The CDR3 spells CASSQFQPNTGELFF. The CDR3 coding sequence is TGCGCCAGCTCCCAATTCCAACCTAACACCGGGGAGCTGTTTTTT.

V usage is TRBV6-5 and J usage is TRBJ2-5; either TRBD1 or TRBD2 may fit D (5 bases each). This CDR3 region has 15 residues. V lost 4 bases and J 4 bases, leaving 16 bases between the germline ends. Germline V gene lookup returns CDR1 MNHEY and CDR2 SVGAGI. The CDR3 nucleotides read TGTGCCAGCAGTTGGGGACCAAGGGGCGGAGAGACCCAGTACTTC. Amino acid sequence: CASSWGPRGGETQYF.

This clonotype appeared many times. J is TRBJ2-7 and V is TRBV6-1, with D perhaps being TRBD1 or TRBD2 (5 bases each). The germline V gene encodes CDR1 MNHNS and CDR2 SASEGT. Trimming removed 5 bases from V and 0 bases from J, with 14 bases in between. CDR3 size: 15 residues. DNA for the CDR3: TGTGCCAGCAGTTTCTACCGGGACGGCTCCTACGAGCAGTACTTC. As protein: CASSFYRDGSYEQYF.

The chain recombines TRBV20-1 with TRBJ1-4; a weak D match, TRBD1 (6 bases). Trimming cost V 5 bases and J 0 bases, with 10 bases left between them. Looked up from germline, CDR1 is DFQATT and CDR2 is SNEGSKA (reference sequence). There are 14 residues in the CDR3. The CDR3 bases are TGCAGTGCTCCAGGGGAGGCAACTAATGAAAAACTGTTTTTT. Translated: CSAPGEATNEKLFF.

The chain joins TRBV9 to TRBJ2-1; D perhaps matches TRBD2 (5 bases). V was shortened by 0 bases and J by 2 bases, with 18 bases between the two germline ends. CDR3 length: 18 residues. Germline CDR1 is SGDLS and CDR2 is YYNGEE. CDR3 region: CASSVGLRDYPTYNEQFF. The CDR3 DNA reads TGTGCCAGCAGCGTAGGATTACGGGATTACCCCACCTACAATGAGCAGTTCTTC.

This clonotype was seen repeatedly, ten times or more. The chain joins TRBV27 to TRBJ1-2; perhaps TRBD1 as D (6 bases). V was cut by 5 bases and J by 4 bases, with 20 bases left in between. Germline V gene sequence: CDR1 MNHEY, CDR2 SMNVEV (reference sequence). The CDR3 runs to 16 residues. The DNA of the CDR3 is TGTGCCAGCAGTCCGGTAGTTGACAGGTTCTTCTATGGCTACACCTTC. Its translation is CASSPVVDRFFYGYTF.

This clonotype was counted only a few times. The chain has TRBV7-9 and TRBJ1-1, with 11 bases matching TRBD1. Germline CDR1 and CDR2: SEHNR and FQNEAQ (reference sequence). CDR3 size: 16 residues. V lost 5 bases, J lost 4 bases, and 9 bases stayed unmatched. This CDR3 reads CASSLSWDRGGTEAFF. CDR3 nucleotide sequence: TGTGCCAGCAGCCTTAGCTGGGACAGGGGGGGCACTGAAGCTTTCTTT.

This clonotype has more than one count but fewer than ten. The chain links TRBV3-1 to TRBJ2-5; 8 nucleotides align to TRBD2. The J segment lost 5 bases and the V segment lost 4 bases, leaving 9 bases of the junction unmatched. Germline V gene sequence: CDR1 LGHDT, CDR2 YNNKEL (reference sequence). The CDR3 runs 15 residues. The CDR3 sequence: CASSPGRTSGETQYF. The CDR3 bases are TGTGCCAGCAGCCCCGGACGTACTAGCGGCGAGACCCAGTACTTC.

This clonotype was seen a few times. This sequence joins TRBV6-1 and TRBJ2-7; 12 nucleotides line up with TRBD2. Trimming took 6 bases from V and 3 from J; bases not matched to a gene: 12. The germline CDR1 and CDR2 sequences are MNHNS and SASEGT. The CDR3 is 17 amino acids. The CDR3 region is CASRPGGGTSGFYEQYF. In nucleotides, the CDR3 is TGTGCCAGCAGACCGGGGGGGGGGACTAGCGGGTTCTACGAGCAGTACTTC.

The chain carries TRBV27 and TRBJ2-1; perhaps TRBD2 as D (6 bases). Trimming shortened V by 7 bases and J by 5 bases, and 24 bases separated the two germline ends. Looked up from germline, CDR1 is MNHEY and CDR2 is SMNVEV (reference sequence). This CDR3 spans 17 amino acids. The CDR3 nucleotides read TGTGCCAGCATCCGAGAGGGCGGGAACTTTGCGGACAATGAGCAGTTCTTC. This encodes CASIREGGNFADNEQFF.

This clonotype was observed many times. CDR3 sequence reads: CASSLYWNNYNEQFF. CDR3 bases: TGTGCCAGCAGCCTTTACTGGAACAACTACAATGAGCAGTTCTTC. The genes are TRBV7-8 and TRBJ2-1; D remains ambiguous. Germline assignment: CDR1 SGHVS and CDR2 FQNEAQ. Trimming left V 5 bases short and J 3 bases short, with 14 bases between. The CDR3 sequence is 15 residues long.

This clonotype was detected a few times. This chain uses TRBV12-3 or TRBV12-4 with TRBJ2-5; 8 bases are a match to TRBD2. Trimming took 3 bases from V and 1 from J; bases not matched to a gene: 4. The CDR3 loop spans 15 amino acids. Here the CDR3 DNA reads TGTGCCAGCAGTTTGGAGCGGGGGCCCCAAGAGACCCAGTACTTC. Protein: CASSLERGPQETQYF.

Ten or more counts support this clonotype. The rearrangement links TRBV3-1 to TRBJ2-2; D remains unclear. Germline assignment: CDR1 LGHDT and CDR2 YNNKEL (reference sequence). The CDR3 contains 12 residues. V lost 1 base to trimming and J lost 8 bases, with 5 bases between them. CDR3 amino acids: CASSQVAGELFF. As DNA, the CDR3 is TGTGCCAGCAGCCAAGTCGCTGGGGAGCTGTTTTTT.

This rearrangement joins TRBV11-1 to TRBJ2-1, with TRBD2 matching over 9 bases. In germline, CDR1 is SGHAT, CDR2 FQDESV (reference sequence). With 9 bases clipped from V and 3 bases from J, the junction kept 12 bases outside the gene matches. The CDR3 contains 16 residues. CDR3: CASRRAGGLHYNEQFF. In DNA, the CDR3 is TGTGCCAGTCGGAGAGCGGGAGGCCTCCACTACAATGAGCAGTTCTTC.

This clonotype showed up many times. The CDR3 is CASSVDPYGYTF. For the CDR3, the DNA is TGTGCCAGCAGCGTTGACCCTTATGGCTACACCTTC. The chain is built from TRBV7-9 and TRBJ1-2; D ambiguous. The CDR3 is 12 residues long. In germline, CDR1 is SEHNR, CDR2 FQNEAQ (reference sequence). V shed 5 bases and J shed 5 bases, with 9 bases lying between them.

This clonotype was recorded many times. This chain connects TRBV4-1 to TRBJ2-7; 12 bases fit TRBD1. Germline V gives CDR1 MGHRA, CDR2 YSYEKL. The CDR3 runs 16 residues. The V and J ends lost 0 bases and 6 bases, in that order; junction bases with no gene match: 6. CDR3 in DNA: TGCGCCAGCAGCCAAGATCAGGGGACAGGGGGCTTCGAGCAGTACTTC. Translating it yields CASSQDQGTGGFEQYF.

As concerns this clonotype: One base away lies a much larger clone, so this may be a sequencing read error. The chain links TRBV6-1 to TRBJ1-2, with TRBD1 matching 8 bases. J was trimmed by 2 bases and V by 6 bases; bases with no gene match: 5. Per germline, CDR1 MNHNS and CDR2 SASEGT. The CDR3 is made up of 14 amino acids. The DNA of the CDR3 is TGTGCCAGCAGACTGGACAGGGAGAACTATGGCTACACCTTC. It is translated as CASRLDRENYGYTF.

V gene TRBV20-1 combines with J gene TRBJ1-1; D remains ambiguous. Germline lookup yields CDR1 DFQATT and CDR2 SNEGSKA (reference sequence). Trimming pared 6 bases from V and 2 bases from J, leaving 10 bases between. The CDR3 contains 12 residues. In nucleotides, the CDR3 is TGCAGTGCCGACTACGATAACACTGAAGCTTTCTTT. It codes for CSADYDNTEAFF.

This sequence joins TRBV28 and TRBJ1-2, with TRBD1 identical over 9 bases. V was pared by 8 bases and J by 0 bases, with 7 bases of the junction left unmatched. The CDR3 extends over 15 amino acids. Germline values: CDR1 MDHEN, CDR2 SYDVKM. Here the CDR3 DNA reads TGTGCCAGCGCGGACAGGGGAGGATCTAACTATGGCTACACCTTC. This translates into CASADRGGSNYGYTF.

This clonotype was counted ten times or more. This chain connects TRBV30 to TRBJ1-2; tentatively, D is TRBD1 (6 bases). The CDR3 is 13 residues long. Germline V CDR1 and CDR2: GTSNPN, SVGIG (reference sequence). The V end lost 4 bases, the J end lost 3 bases, and 12 bases lay between the germline ends. Written as DNA, the CDR3 is TGTGCCTGGAATTACCAGGGGTACTATGGCTACACCTTC. This sequence encodes CAWNYQGYYGYTF.